The 26 T cell receptor beta chains listed next were all sequenced from one sample in a study of blood T cell repertoires in COVID-19. The repertoire was sequenced with immunoSEQ multiplex PCR; TCRdb's copy has only in-frame clones and lacks some. Of approximately 330,000 clones listed, 88% were seen once; the top ten hold around 4%. Sequences were obtained from peripheral blood. The receptors come from a woman aged 45-65 years with active or convalescent COVID-19.

The V call is TRBV2, the J call TRBJ1-1; 9 bases line up with TRBD1. The junction had 7 bases not matched to a gene; V was cut back by 5 bases and J by 0 bases. This CDR3 comprises 16 residues. The V gene's germline CDR1 is SNHLY and CDR2 FYNNEI. CDR3 sequence reads: CASSPPGDRVNTEAFF. The CDR3 nucleotides read TGTGCCAGCAGTCCACCCGGGGACAGGGTGAACACTGAAGCTTTCTTT.

As for this clone: One end of the junction does not line up with germline, which may come from a read error. The chain is built from TRBV4-2 and TRBJ1-2, with 8 bases lining up with TRBD1. The CDR3 has 12 residues. Looked up from germline, CDR1 is LGHNA and CDR2 is YNFKEQ. The CDR3 is CASSQDSGDRSF. CDR3 nucleotide sequence: TGTGCCAGCAGCCAAGATAGTGGGGACAGGTCCTTC.

This sequence joins TRBV2 and TRBJ1-2; 12 bases map to TRBD1. The CDR3 is 12 amino acids. The J segment lost 10 bases and the V segment lost 7 bases, leaving 4 bases of the junction unmatched. Germline V gene lookup returns CDR1 SNHLY and CDR2 FYNNEI. In DNA form, the CDR3 reads TGTGCCAGCAATCGGGACAGGGGGCTCTACACCTTC. The encoded protein is CASNRDRGLYTF. The whole variable domain, remainder taken from reference TRBV2 and TRBJ1-2, is EPEVTQTPSHQVTQMGQEVILRCVPISNHLYFYWYRQILGQKVEFLVSFYNNEISEKSEIFDDQFSVERPDGSNFTLKIRSTKLEDSAMYFCASNRDRGLYTFGSGTRLTVV.

V and J are TRBV19 and TRBJ1-5; D gene unclear. V lost 5 bases and J lost 6, with 8 bases in between. Germline-derived CDR1 and CDR2 are LNHDA and SQIVND (reference sequence). The CDR3 sequence is 12 residues long. CDR3 residues: CASSQARQPQHF. Written as DNA, the CDR3 is TGTGCCAGTAGTCAGGCTCGTCAGCCCCAGCATTTT. Looking up the rest from reference TRBV19 and TRBJ1-5 gives the full variable domain: DGGITQSPKYLFRKEGQNVTLSCEQNLNHDAMYWYRQDPGQGLRLIYYSQIVNDFQKGDIAEGYSVSREKKESFPLTVTSAQKNPTAFYLCASSQARQPQHFGDGTRLSIL.

The sample holds one count of this clone. The rearrangement joins TRBV7-3 to TRBJ2-2; D is perhaps TRBD2 (5 bases). Per germline, CDR1 SGHTA and CDR2 FQGTGA. V gave up 2 bases and J gave up 3 bases, with 10 bases separating them. The length of the CDR3 is 15 residues. As DNA, the CDR3 is TGTGCCAGCAGCTTACCGGGGTATTACACCGGGGAGCTGTTTTTT. Its protein product is CASSLPGYYTGELFF.

This clone was counted once. The chain uses TRBV28 and TRBJ2-5, with 7 nucleotides matching TRBD2. After removal of 3 bases from V and 5 bases from J, the junction contained 24 bases not matched to a gene. The CDR3 consists of 20 residues. Germline V CDR1 and CDR2: MDHEN, SYDVKM. This CDR3 is CASSFPSGAGVVMARETQYF. For the CDR3, the DNA is TGTGCCAGCAGTTTTCCTTCCGGGGCGGGAGTGGTTATGGCGAGGGAGACCCAGTACTTC.

The chain joins TRBV7-3 to TRBJ2-1; 9 nucleotides match TRBD2. V dropped 4 bases and J dropped 7; count of bases not matched to a gene: 20. The germline V gene encodes CDR1 SGHTA and CDR2 FQGTGA. The CDR3 loop spans 19 amino acids. The CDR3 loop reads CASSSWPLISRLADNEQFF. DNA for the CDR3: TGTGCCAGCAGCTCCTGGCCGCTCATTAGCAGACTAGCGGATAATGAGCAGTTCTTC.

This clone was picked up one time. J is TRBJ2-1 and V is TRBV28, with D possibly being TRBD2 (7 bases). The germline V gene has CDR1 MDHEN and CDR2 SYDVKM. Trimming stripped 4 bases from V and 5 bases from J, with 30 bases between. This CDR3 comprises 20 residues. The CDR3 DNA reads TGTGCCAGCAGTTCCCGTCCCGACGTGGCAGTTCGGGGGGCGCACAATGAGCAGTTCTTC. It specifies CASSSRPDVAVRGAHNEQFF.

The genes are TRBV11-2 and TRBJ2-7; the D is unclear. Germline assignment: CDR1 SGHAT and CDR2 FQNNGV. V was clipped by 1 base and J by 2 bases, with 9 bases between them. The CDR3 length is 14 residues. The CDR3 reads CASSLAGHTYEQYF. The DNA of the CDR3 is TGTGCCAGCAGCTTAGCGGGTCACACCTACGAGCAGTACTTC.

The chain uses TRBV3-1 (or the pseudogene TRBV3-2) and TRBJ1-1, with 9 nucleotides matching TRBD1. Germline CDR1 reads LGHDT; CDR2 reads YNNKEL (reference sequence). CDR3 size: 15 residues. The V and J ends lost 4 bases and 3 bases, in that order; junction bases with no gene match: 6. The CDR3 spells CASSPTGTGYTEAFF. In DNA form, the CDR3 reads TGTGCCAGCAGCCCTACCGGGACAGGGTACACTGAAGCTTTCTTT.

The chain couples TRBV6-5 to TRBJ1-2; D gene uncertain. V dropped 5 bases and J dropped 2 bases, with 12 bases sitting between them. From germline, CDR1 is MNHEY and CDR2 SVGAGI. The CDR3 spans 14 residues. CDR3 coding DNA: TGTGCCAGCAGTCCCGTTAGAGTAAACTATGGCTACACCTTC. Translated: CASSPVRVNYGYTF.

A word on this clone: The junction shows a germline mismatch at one end, possibly a read error. This chain connects TRBV5-4 to TRBJ2-3, with D hard to call. This CDR3 has 12 residues. The germline CDR1 and CDR2 sequences are SGHNT and YYREEE (reference sequence). The CDR3 loop reads CASSLVPSAPNF. Written as DNA, the CDR3 is TGTGCCAGCAGCTTGGTTCCTAGTGCACCAAATTTT.

The chain links TRBV4-2 to TRBJ1-2, with D perhaps matching TRBD1 (6 bases). The CDR3 is made up of 16 amino acids. Trimming removed 0 bases from V and 3 bases from J, with 14 bases in between. The germline gives CDR1 LGHNA, CDR2 YNFKEQ. This CDR3 is CASSQDGAGEYYGYTF. As DNA, the CDR3 is TGTGCCAGCAGCCAAGATGGGGCAGGGGAGTACTATGGCTACACCTTC.

The chain is built from TRBV5-5 and TRBJ1-5; TRBD1 matches at 9 bases. CDR1 is SGHKS and CDR2 is YYEKEE in the germline V gene (reference sequence). The junction had 17 bases not matched to a gene; V was cut back by 3 bases and J by 7 bases. The CDR3 totals 18 residues. In DNA form, the CDR3 reads TGTGCCAGCAGCTCCCAAACAGGGGGCCCTCGAGGTATGCAGCCCCAGCATTTT. The encoded protein is CASSSQTGGPRGMQPQHF.

This clone was detected many times. In the same sample, other DNA sequences code for this CDR3. The chain joins TRBV18 to TRBJ2-2, with a tentative D call TRBD2 (6 bases). The V end was cut by 2 bases, the J end by 3 bases, with 10 bases between. Germline CDR1 KGHSH, CDR2 LQKENI. CDR3 length: 15 residues. CDR3 protein: CASSPRSGDTGELFF. The CDR3 nucleotides read TGTGCCAGCTCACCAAGGTCGGGGGACACCGGGGAGCTGTTTTTT.

This chain connects TRBV4-3 to TRBJ2-5; D is possibly TRBD2 (5 bases). V was trimmed by 0 bases and J by 4 bases, leaving 9 bases between them. The CDR3 has 14 amino acids. Germline loops: CDR1 LGHNA, CDR2 YSLEER. The CDR3 DNA is TGCGCCAGCAGCCAAGATAGTAGCGCAGAGACCCAGTACTTC. This gives the protein CASSQDSSAETQYF.

For this clone: The same CDR3 can be traced to other DNA sequences in this sample. The rearrangement joins TRBV7-2 to TRBJ1-5; 7 bases map to TRBD1. This CDR3 comprises 14 residues. Unmatched junction bases numbered 0, after V lost 0 bases and J lost 4 bases. CDR1 is SGHTA and CDR2 is FQGNSA in the germline V gene. CDR3 region: CASSLATGNQPQHF. In nucleotides, the CDR3 is TGTGCCAGCAGCTTAGCGACAGGGAATCAGCCCCAGCATTTT.

In its sample, this clone was seen once. The chain uses TRBV6-4 and TRBJ2-1, with 7 nucleotides matching TRBD2. CDR1 is MRHNA, CDR2 SNTAGT, per germline. V lost 4 bases and J lost 9; bases outside the gene matches: 3. The CDR3 is 12 amino acids. CDR3 coding DNA: TGTGCCAGCAGTGGGGAGCGGGGTGAGCAGTTCTTC. This encodes CASSGERGEQFF.

This clone has only one observation. The chain joins TRBV18 to TRBJ2-5, with TRBD1 matching over 10 bases. Germline V lookup: CDR1 KGHSH, CDR2 LQKENI. CDR3 length equals 15 residues. V lost 6 bases, J lost 1 base, and 5 bases stayed unmatched. In nucleotides, the CDR3 is TGTGCCAGCTCCCCGAGGACAGGGGGCCAAGAGACCCAGTACTTC. Its translation is CASSPRTGGQETQYF. Filled out from reference TRBV18 and TRBJ2-5, the complete variable domain reads NAGVMQNPRHLVRRRGQEARLRCSPMKGHSHVYWYRQLPEEGLKFMVYLQKENIIDESGMPKERFSAEFPKEGPSILRIQQVVRGDSAAYFCASSPRTGGQETQYFGPGTRLLVL.

The chain uses TRBV28 and TRBJ2-6; 7 bases align to TRBD2. The CDR3 sequence is 16 residues long. With V trimmed by 6 bases and J by 0 bases, 5 bases remained unmatched. Germline lookup yields CDR1 MDHEN and CDR2 SYDVKM. This CDR3 reads CASRRRESSGANVLTF. CDR3 nucleotide sequence: TGTGCCAGCAGGCGGCGGGAGAGCTCTGGGGCCAACGTCCTGACTTTC.

This chain links TRBV5-4 with TRBJ2-2, with 9 bases lining up with TRBD2. J was trimmed by 5 bases and V by 1 base; bases with no gene match: 0. This CDR3 comprises 14 residues. The germline gives CDR1 SGHNT, CDR2 YYREEE (reference sequence). DNA for the CDR3: TGTGCCAGCAGCTTGACTAGCGGGACCGGGGAGCTGTTTTTT. It is translated as CASSLTSGTGELFF.

The chain combines TRBV29-1 with TRBJ1-1; D is possibly TRBD1 (5 bases). Looked up from germline, CDR1 is SQVTM and CDR2 is ANQGSEA. The V and J ends lost 3 bases and 5 bases respectively, with 10 bases between them. This CDR3 comprises 12 residues. CDR3 DNA: TGCAGCGTTGAGAAAGGGGTGACTGAAGCTTTCTTT. Protein: CSVEKGVTEAFF.

V is TRBV29-1 and J is TRBJ2-5, with 9 positions matching TRBD1. Germline V gene sequence: CDR1 SQVTM, CDR2 ANQGSEA. J gave up 5 bases and V 6 bases, and 10 bases lay outside the gene matches. The CDR3 totals 14 residues. For the CDR3, the DNA is TGCAGCGTCGCAAACAGGGGGCGAGTGGAGACCCAGTACTTC. Residues: CSVANRGRVETQYF.

The V call is TRBV6-2 or TRBV6-3, the J call TRBJ1-2; D is unresolved. The CDR3 runs to 14 residues. The germline V gene encodes CDR1 MNHEY and CDR2 SVGEGT. V was shortened by 6 bases and J by 8 bases, with 19 bases between the two germline ends. The CDR3 coding sequence is TGTGCCAGCAGCCCCTCATTATCAAGCTTGGGCTACACCTTC. Protein product: CASSPSLSSLGYTF.

The chain recombines TRBV6-2 or TRBV6-3 with TRBJ2-2, with D unresolved. V was shortened by 4 bases and J by 11 bases, with 14 bases between the two germline ends. The germline gives CDR1 MNHEY, CDR2 SVGEGT. The CDR3 contains 13 residues. The CDR3 loop reads CASSSLTSLELFF. In nucleotides, the CDR3 is TGTGCCAGCAGTTCCTTAACTTCATTAGAGCTGTTTTTT.

The CDR3 DNA reads as TGCGCCAGCAGCCCTACTAGTTCCCCATACAATGAGCAGTTCTTC. This codes for CASSPTSSPYNEQFF. The J gene is TRBJ2-1, the V gene TRBV5-1; D is perhaps TRBD2 (5 bases). The CDR3 is 15 amino acids. Germline V lookup: CDR1 SGHRS, CDR2 YFSETQ. The ends were cut back, 4 bases at V and 4 bases at J, with 15 bases in the middle.